Below, 25 T cell receptor beta chains from the same sample are listed, as sequenced in a study of OX40 agonist ivuxolimab in advanced cancers. TCRdb's copy holds only in-frame clones and misses some; the assay was immunoSEQ multiplex PCR. The repertoire holds roughly 62,000 clones, with roughly 85% as singletons. The sequenced sample was CD4+ or CD8+ T cells sorted from blood, obtained in a trial of the OX40 agonist ivuxolimab. All receptors come from an adult with an advanced solid tumor such as melanoma, head and neck, liver or kidney cancer.

This chain connects TRBV4-1 to TRBJ2-3; 7 positions agree with TRBD2. V shed 4 bases, J shed 0 bases, and the junction held 13 bases outside the gene matches. This CDR3 has 18 amino acids. Germline V gene sequence: CDR1 MGHRA, CDR2 YSYEKL. The CDR3: CASSLTPPAGASTDTQYF. CDR3 bases: TGCGCCAGCAGCCTTACCCCCCCGGCGGGAGCCAGCACAGATACGCAGTATTTT.

The rearrangement links TRBV29-1 to TRBJ2-5, with TRBD1 as a possible D gene (6 bases). This CDR3 spans 15 amino acids. The V gene lost 7 bases and the J gene lost 6 bases, with 24 bases spanning the gap. CDR1 and CDR2 (germline): SQVTM, ANQGSEA. CDR3 amino acids: CSAVPTGTPWKTQYF. The CDR3 DNA follows: TGCAGCGCGGTACCCACCGGGACACCTTGGAAGACCCAGTACTTC.

The V call is TRBV19, the J call TRBJ2-3; no definite D call. This CDR3 is 12 amino acids long. With 6 bases removed from V and 4 bases from J, the gap between germline ends came to 8 bases. In germline, CDR1 is LNHDA, CDR2 SQIVND (reference sequence). The CDR3 spells CASRSRADTQYF. The CDR3 nucleotides are TGTGCCAGTAGGAGTCGGGCAGATACGCAGTATTTT.

The chain joins TRBV5-6 to TRBJ2-4; TRBD2 agrees at 8 bases. V shed 5 bases and J 0 bases; nucleotides not matched to a gene: 4. The CDR3 covers 15 residues. The germline gives CDR1 SGHDT, CDR2 YYEEEE. The CDR3 DNA is TGTGCCAGCAGTTCGGCGGGAGGAGCCAAAAACATTCAGTACTTC. As protein: CASSSAGGAKNIQYF.

The chain uses TRBV5-1 and TRBJ2-5; 8 positions agree with TRBD1. The DNA end favors TRBJ2-7, so the J call may be wrong. This CDR3 spans 14 amino acids. CDR1 and CDR2 (germline): SGHRS, YFSETQ. CDR3 nucleotides: TGCGCCAGCAGCCCGGACAGGGTGACCTACGAGCAGTACTTC. Residues: CASSPDRVTYEQYF.

This chain joins TRBV6-1 and TRBJ2-7, with unresolved D. The V gene lost 5 bases and the J gene lost 6 bases, with 17 bases spanning the gap. Germline-derived CDR1 and CDR2 are MNHNS and SASEGT. The CDR3 has 14 residues. The CDR3 DNA sequence: TGTGCCAGCAGTAGACCCCTCTCCGGTCCCGAGCAGTACTTC. Translating gives CASSRPLSGPEQYF.

The chain combines TRBV7-9 with TRBJ2-3; D not resolved. The CDR3 is 13 residues long. Trimming took 2 bases from V and 5 from J, leaving 8 bases between them. From germline, CDR1 is SEHNR and CDR2 FQNEAQ (reference sequence). The CDR3 here is CASSLFYVDTQYF. CDR3 DNA: TGTGCCAGCAGCTTATTTTACGTAGATACGCAGTATTTT.

V and J are TRBV29-1 and TRBJ2-7; TRBD1 is a possible D gene (6 bases). This CDR3 is 9 amino acids long. The germline V gene encodes CDR1 SQVTM and CDR2 ANQGSEA. The DNA for the CDR3 is TGCAGTGGGGGCGGCGAGCAGTACTTC. It encodes CSGGGEQYF.

The chain links TRBV28 to TRBJ1-1; D remains unclear. The ends were cut back, 2 bases at V and 4 bases at J, with 11 bases in the middle. Germline V gene sequence: CDR1 MDHEN, CDR2 SYDVKM. CDR3 length equals 14 residues. The CDR3 spells CASSLASTGTEAFF. The CDR3, as DNA: TGTGCCAGCAGTTTAGCATCGACGGGCACTGAAGCTTTCTTT.

The chain links TRBV11-3 to TRBJ2-3; D is unclear. Trimming pared 5 bases from V and 0 bases from J, leaving 6 bases between. The CDR3 totals 13 residues. Germline CDR1 reads SGHNT; CDR2 reads YENEEA. CDR3 protein: CASSPASTDTQYF. The DNA of the CDR3 is TGTGCCAGCAGCCCTGCTAGCACAGATACGCAGTATTTT.

The rearrangement joins TRBV14 to TRBJ2-1; D is unclear. V lost 1 base and J lost 5, with 12 bases in between. Germline CDR1 reads SGHDN; CDR2 reads FVKESK. The CDR3 is made up of 15 amino acids. Here the CDR3 DNA reads TGTGCCAGCAGCCAAGGTACAGCGTCTAACAATGAGCAGTTCTTC. Its protein is CASSQGTASNNEQFF.

Details on this clone: A read error may account for a junction end that differs from germline. The chain is built from TRBV29-1 and TRBJ2-5; tentative D call: TRBD2 (5 bases). Germline lookup yields CDR1 SQVTM and CDR2 ANQGSEA. The length of the CDR3 is 12 residues. CDR3 sequence (DNA): TGCAGCGTTGCTCCCCCTAGGGAGATCCAGTACTTC. This codes for CSVAPPREIQYF. Combining the CDR3 with reference TRBV29-1 and TRBJ2-5 gives the whole variable domain SAVISQKPSRDICQRGTSLTIQCQVDSQVTMMFWYRQQPGQSLTLIATANQGSEATYESGFVIDKFPISRPNLTFSTLTVSNMSPEDSSIYLCSVAPPREIQYFGPGTRLLVL.

This chain uses TRBV7-9 with TRBJ2-1; perhaps TRBD2 as D (5 bases). Looked up from germline, CDR1 is SEHNR and CDR2 is FQNEAQ (reference sequence). The CDR3 has 15 amino acids. Trimming shortened V by 1 base and J by 4 bases, and 11 bases separated the two germline ends. CDR3 loop: CASSLVPLEYNEQFF. In DNA, the CDR3 is TGTGCCAGCAGCTTAGTGCCACTAGAGTACAATGAGCAGTTCTTC.

In DNA, the CDR3 is TGCACCAGCAGCCAAGAAGGCAGGCCTTTGAACTATGGCTACACCTTC. Translating it yields CTSSQEGRPLNYGYTF. V gene TRBV1 combines with J gene TRBJ1-2; the table names TRBD1, a call not compared with the DNA. TRBV1 is termed a pseudogene. The CDR3 spans 16 residues.

The chain combines TRBV27 with TRBJ1-5; D ambiguous. Trimming left V 6 bases short and J 4 bases short, with 16 bases between. CDR1 and CDR2 (germline): MNHEY, SMNVEV (reference sequence). This CDR3 spans 15 amino acids. The CDR3 sequence is CASRPTRNPNQPQHF. The CDR3 bases are TGTGCCAGCAGGCCGACACGCAACCCAAATCAGCCCCAGCATTTT.

V is TRBV7-9 and J is TRBJ1-4, with D tentatively TRBD1 (5 bases). Germline V CDR1 and CDR2: SEHNR, FQNEAQ (reference sequence). V gave up 1 base and J gave up 8 bases, with 11 bases separating them. CDR3 size: 14 residues. CDR3 amino acids: CASSLVRAREKLFF. CDR3 sequence (DNA): TGTGCCAGCAGCTTAGTCAGGGCGAGGGAAAAACTGTTTTTT.

The chain carries TRBV5-4 and TRBJ1-2; 7 bases align to TRBD1. The CDR3 loop spans 14 amino acids. The V and J ends lost 5 bases and 8 bases, in that order; junction bases with no gene match: 12. Germline V gene data show CDR1 as SGHNT and CDR2 as YYREEE (reference sequence). CDR3 in amino acids: CASRRPGGSGGYTF. The CDR3 region has the DNA TGTGCCAGCAGGCGACCAGGGGGTTCGGGCGGCTACACCTTC.

The rearrangement uses TRBV19 and TRBJ1-3; 7 bases line up with TRBD1. In germline, CDR1 is LNHDA, CDR2 SQIVND (reference sequence). V trimming: 7 bases; J trimming: 4 bases; junction bases outside the gene matches: 16. The CDR3 length is 17 residues. CDR3 sequence reads: CASKPDNRQGKGNTIYF. The CDR3 coding sequence is TGTGCCAGTAAGCCCGACAACCGACAGGGTAAGGGAAACACCATATATTTT. Together with reference TRBV19 and TRBJ1-3, the CDR3 gives the full variable domain: DGGITQSPKYLFRKEGQNVTLSCEQNLNHDAMYWYRQDPGQGLRLIYYSQIVNDFQKGDIAEGYSVSREKKESFPLTVTSAQKNPTAFYLCASKPDNRQGKGNTIYFGEGSWLTVV.

There are a few counts of this clone. The rearrangement links TRBV19 to TRBJ2-7; D is possibly TRBD1 or TRBD2 (6 bases each). The CDR3 contains 14 residues. Germline CDR1 is LNHDA and CDR2 is SQIVND (reference sequence). Trimming took 5 bases from V and 7 from J, leaving 18 bases between them. The CDR3 is CASSPGAGGTEQYF. The CDR3 nucleotides read TGTGCCAGTAGTCCAGGGGCCGGAGGGACGGAGCAGTACTTC.

V gene TRBV2 combines with J gene TRBJ2-3; maybe TRBD1 (6 bases). Trimming shortened V by 5 bases and J by 6 bases, and 15 bases separated the two germline ends. CDR1 is SNHLY and CDR2 is FYNNEI in the germline V gene. The CDR3 contains 14 residues. The CDR3 sequence is CASSPDRSIDTQYF. CDR3 DNA: TGTGCCAGCAGTCCAGACAGGTCGATTGATACGCAGTATTTT.

V gene TRBV16 combines with J gene TRBJ2-1; 7 bases are a match to TRBD2. The CDR3 is 15 amino acids. V lost 4 bases, J lost 4 bases, and 7 bases stayed unmatched. Germline assignment: CDR1 KGHSY and CDR2 FQNENV. The CDR3 nucleotides are TGTGCCAGCAGCCGAGGGCCTAGCGGATACAATGAGCAGTTCTTC. Translation: CASSRGPSGYNEQFF.

J is TRBJ1-6 and V is TRBV2; D perhaps matches TRBD1 (5 bases). Trimming took off 4 bases at V and 9 bases at J, with 16 bases between the two ends. The CDR3 length is 15 residues. CDR1 is SNHLY, CDR2 FYNNEI, per germline. CDR3 in DNA: TGTGCCAGCAGTGTGGGTAGGGGAGTCGGTTCACCCCTCCACTTT. Amino acid sequence: CASSVGRGVGSPLHF.

This chain links TRBV2 with TRBJ1-1; no firm D call. This CDR3 is built from 14 residues. CDR1 and CDR2 (germline): SNHLY, FYNNEI. Trimming took 7 bases from V and 0 from J, leaving 12 bases between them. In nucleotides, the CDR3 is TGTGCCAGCATGATGGGCAATGTGAACACTGAAGCTTTCTTT. Translation gives CASMMGNVNTEAFF.

The chain combines TRBV2 with TRBJ2-1, with D tentatively TRBD1 (6 bases). V lost 8 bases and J 6 bases, leaving 17 bases between the germline ends. Looked up from germline, CDR1 is SNHLY and CDR2 is FYNNEI. This CDR3 comprises 14 residues. This CDR3 is CASVPDRLSNEQFF. CDR3 DNA sequence: TGTGCCAGCGTCCCGGACAGACTGTCCAATGAGCAGTTCTTC.

This clone was found once. This chain uses TRBV7-2 with TRBJ1-5; 9 positions match TRBD1. The V and J ends lost 4 bases and 9 bases, in that order; junction bases with no gene match: 10. The CDR3 length is 15 residues. Germline assignment: CDR1 SGHTA and CDR2 FQGNSA. CDR3 sequence (DNA): TGTGCCAGCAGCTCCGGGACAGGGATGTTACGGCCCCAGCATTTT. It yields the protein CASSSGTGMLRPQHF.